This T cell receptor beta chain stems from a study of CD8+ T cells in alopecia areata. Study-wide background: Scalp area affected, as a percentage, set the severity score of treated patients.

V lost 6 bases to trimming and J lost 4 bases; unmatched junction nucleotides: 3. Germline loops: CDR1 MGHRA, CDR2 YSYEKL. This CDR3 is 14 amino acids long. On this clone: Its specificity is unknown.

Treatment given: oral pan-JAK inhibitor, 5-10 mg twice daily. General study results and limits: Scalp samples also yield sequences of resident alphabeta T cells from normal skin.

RNA extraction was followed by reverse transcription into cDNA, which acted as the sequencing template. Here immunoSEQ multiplex PCR was the method, and the copy in TCRdb shows in-frame clones only, minus some. The sample holds about 190,000 clones; roughly three fifths are singletons and the top ten take 0.65% to 0.7%. This receptor was taken from a human donor with alopecia areata. The material sequenced was CD4+ T cells sorted from blood, taken at week 4, from a patient treated with tofacitinib. The chain carries TRBV4-1 and TRBJ2-1; 10 nucleotides match TRBD2. The CDR3 bases are TGCGCCAGCAGGAGTAGCGGGAGGTACAATGAGCAGTTCTTC. Translating it yields CASRSSGRYNEQFF.